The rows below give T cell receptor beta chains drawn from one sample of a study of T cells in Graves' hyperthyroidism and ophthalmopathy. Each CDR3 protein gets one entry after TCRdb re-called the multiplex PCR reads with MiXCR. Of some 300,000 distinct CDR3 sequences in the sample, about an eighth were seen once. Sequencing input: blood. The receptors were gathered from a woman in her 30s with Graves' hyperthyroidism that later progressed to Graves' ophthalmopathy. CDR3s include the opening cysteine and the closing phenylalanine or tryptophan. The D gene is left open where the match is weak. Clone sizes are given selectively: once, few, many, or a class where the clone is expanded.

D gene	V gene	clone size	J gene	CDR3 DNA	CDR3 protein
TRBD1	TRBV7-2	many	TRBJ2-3	TGTGCCAGCAGCAGCCGACAGGGGGCGGGCGGGACAGATACGCAGTATTTT	CASSSRQGAGGTDTQYF
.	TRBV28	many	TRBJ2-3	TGTGCCAGCAGCTACTTAGGGGGGACAGTTTATGCAGATACGCAGTATTTT	CASSYLGGTVYADTQYF
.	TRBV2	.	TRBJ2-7	TGTGCCAGCGGCCTTCGTGGGAGAGTCCACGAGCAGTACTTC	CASGLRGRVHEQYF
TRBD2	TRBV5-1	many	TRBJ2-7	TGCGCCAGCAGCATTAAAACTAGCGGGACCACCTACGAGCAGTACTTC	CASSIKTSGTTYEQYF
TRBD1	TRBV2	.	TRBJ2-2	TGTGCCACCCAGACAGGGGCCACCGGGGAGCTGTTTTTT	CATQTGATGELFF
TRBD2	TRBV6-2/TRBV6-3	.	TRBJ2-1	TGTGCCAGCAGTTACTCGTGGTCTAGCGGGGAGCAGACTAGGAATGAGCAGTTCTTC	CASSYSWSSGEQTRNEQFF
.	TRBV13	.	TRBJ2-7	TGTGCCAGCAGCTTATGGCCAGCTCCCTCCTACGAGCAGTACTTC	CASSLWPAPSYEQYF
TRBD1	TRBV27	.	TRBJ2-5	TGTGCCAGCAGGGACAGGGCTGGGACCCAGTACTTC	CASRDRAGTQYF
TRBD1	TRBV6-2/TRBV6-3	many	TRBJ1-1	TGTGCCAGCAGCCCAGACAGGGCGCGTGCTTTCTTT	CASSPDRARAFF
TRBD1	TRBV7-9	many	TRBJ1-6	TGTGCCAGCAGCTCGGGACAGGGGATCTCACCCCTCCACTTT	CASSSGQGISPLHF
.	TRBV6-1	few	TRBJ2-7	TGTGCCAGCAGTGAACTTTTACGCGGGACTGGCGAGCAGTACTTC	CASSELLRGTGEQYF
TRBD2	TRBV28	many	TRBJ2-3	TGTGCCAGCAGTACCGGGACTAGCGGCCCCACAGATACGCAGTATTTT	CASSTGTSGPTDTQYF
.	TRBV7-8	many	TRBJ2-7	TGTGCCAGCAGCCCAGGACAGCTCTACGAGCAGTACTTC	CASSPGQLYEQYF
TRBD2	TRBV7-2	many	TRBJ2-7	TGTGCCAGCAGCTTAGTCAGCGGGGTATCCTACGAGCAGTACTTC	CASSLVSGVSYEQYF
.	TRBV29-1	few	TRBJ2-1	TGCAGCGTTGACAATCGGGACTCCCACTACAATGAGCAGTTCTTC	CSVDNRDSHYNEQFF
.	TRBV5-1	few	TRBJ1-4	TGCGCTGGGGGGAGACTTTCAACTAATGAAAAACTGTTTTTT	CAGGRLSTNEKLFF
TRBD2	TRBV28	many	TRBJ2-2	TGTGCCAGCAGTCCTTTGGGACTAAGGGAGAACCCGAACACCGGGGAGCTGTTTTTT	CASSPLGLRENPNTGELFF
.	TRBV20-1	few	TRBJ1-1	TGCAGTGCCCCGACAGAAGCTTTCTTT	CSAPTEAFF
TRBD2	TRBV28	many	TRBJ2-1	TGTGCCAGCAGGCGGGGGGACACTTACAATGAGCAGTTCTTC	CASRRGDTYNEQFF
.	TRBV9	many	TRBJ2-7	TGTGCCAGCAGCGTAGGTGGGGGCGGAAGCTCCTACGAGCAGTACTTC	CASSVGGGGSSYEQYF
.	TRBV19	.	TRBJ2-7	TGTGCCAGTAGTATCGAGGCAGGGGACTACGAGCAGTACTTC	CASSIEAGDYEQYF
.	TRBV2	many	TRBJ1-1	TGTGCCAGCAGTGATTCGCGGGGGAAGACTGAAGCTTTCTTT	CASSDSRGKTEAFF
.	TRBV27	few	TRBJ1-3	TGTGCCAGCAGTTTCACGGGCAGAAACTCTGGAAACACCATATATTTT	CASSFTGRNSGNTIYF
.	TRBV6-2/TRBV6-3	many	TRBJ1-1	TGTGCCAGCAGTTACCCGCCCACACTGAACACTGAAGCTTTCTTT	CASSYPPTLNTEAFF
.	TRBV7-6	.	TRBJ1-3	TGTGCCAGCAGCTTAGATCCGGGGTTCTCTGGAAACACCATATATTTT	CASSLDPGFSGNTIYF
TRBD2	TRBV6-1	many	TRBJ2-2	TGTGCCAGCAGTTTCGGGACTAGCGGTGCGGACACCGGGGAGCTGTTTTTT	CASSFGTSGADTGELFF
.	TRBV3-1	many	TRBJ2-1	TGTGCCAGCAGCCAAGTTGACACTATGAATGAGCAGTTCTTC	CASSQVDTMNEQFF
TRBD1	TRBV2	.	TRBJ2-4	TGTGCCAGCAGTGATACAGGGGCCCTGACGGACATTCAGTACTTC	CASSDTGALTDIQYF
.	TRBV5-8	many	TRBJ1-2	TGTGCCAGCAGCTTGCACGCAGGGTCTGGCTACACCTTC	CASSLHAGSGYTF
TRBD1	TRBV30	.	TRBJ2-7	TGTGCCTGGAGTGTCCCCCTCCGGGACAGGGACCACGAGCAGTACTTC	CAWSVPLRDRDHEQYF
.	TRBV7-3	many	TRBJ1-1	TGTGCCAGCAGCCCCCATCCAGGGTCTGAAGCTTTCTTT	CASSPHPGSEAFF
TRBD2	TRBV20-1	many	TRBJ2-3	TGCAGTGCTAGCGCAGCTAGCGGGAGGGATACGCAGTATTTT	CSASAASGRDTQYF
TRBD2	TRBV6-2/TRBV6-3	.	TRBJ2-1	TGTGCCAGCAGTTACCCTAGCGGGAGTAACGATGAGCAGTTCTTC	CASSYPSGSNDEQFF
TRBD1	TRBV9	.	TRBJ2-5	TGTGCCAGCAGCTTAACAGGGGGCGTCGAGACCCAGTACTTC	CASSLTGGVETQYF
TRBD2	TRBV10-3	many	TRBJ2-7	TGTGCCATCAGTATAAGAGCGGGAGGGCCTGTCGAGCAGTACTTC	CAISIRAGGPVEQYF
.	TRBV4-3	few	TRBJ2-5	TGCGCCAGCAGCCAAGAGTACCAAGAGACCCAGTACTTC	CASSQEYQETQYF
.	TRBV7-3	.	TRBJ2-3	TGTGCCAGCAGCTTGTGGCCTGGGACAGATACGCAGTATTTT	CASSLWPGTDTQYF
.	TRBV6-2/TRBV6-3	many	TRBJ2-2	TGTGCCAGCAGGCGCGGAGGGGAGCTGTTTTTT	CASRRGGELFF
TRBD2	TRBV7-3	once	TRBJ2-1	TGTGCCAGCTCGGGGACTAGCAGGGAGCAGTTCTTC	CASSGTSREQFF
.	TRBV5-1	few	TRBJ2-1	TGCGCCAGCAGCTTCCATCCGGCACCTAGCTCCTACAATGAGCAGTTCTTC	CASSFHPAPSSYNEQFF
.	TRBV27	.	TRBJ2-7	TGTGCCAGCAGTCGGAGGGGTCAGTACGAGCAGTACTTC	CASSRRGQYEQYF
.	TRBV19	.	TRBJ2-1	TGTGCCAGTAGTATGGCCGGGACATTTGGTGATGAGCAGTTCTTC	CASSMAGTFGDEQFF
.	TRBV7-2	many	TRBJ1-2	TGTGCCAGCAGCCGCTTACCGACGCGTCGGATGGGTGGCTACACCTTC	CASSRLPTRRMGGYTF
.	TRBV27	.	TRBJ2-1	TGTGCCAGCAGTTCGGACAGCTATGAGCAGTTCTTC	CASSSDSYEQFF
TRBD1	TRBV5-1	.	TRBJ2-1	TGCGCCAGCAGCCCCGGGACAGGGGGTGCCGAGCAGTTCTTC	CASSPGTGGAEQFF
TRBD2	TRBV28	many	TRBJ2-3	TGTGCCAGCAGCAGACTAGCGGGAAACACAGATACGCAGTATTTT	CASSRLAGNTDTQYF
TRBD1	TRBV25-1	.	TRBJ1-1	TGTGCCAGCAGTGGGGGGGACAGGGGTATAGCCACTGAAGCTTTCTTT	CASSGGDRGIATEAFF
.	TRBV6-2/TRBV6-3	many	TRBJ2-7	TGTGCCAGCAGTCCAACATGGACAGTAGGCTACGAGCAGTACTTC	CASSPTWTVGYEQYF
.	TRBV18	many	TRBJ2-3	TGTGCCAGCTCACCAGGGGAGTTCGGCACAGATACGCAGTATTTT	CASSPGEFGTDTQYF
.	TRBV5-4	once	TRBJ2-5	TGTGCCAGCAGCGGGGCGGGGGAGACCCAGTACTTC	CASSGAGETQYF
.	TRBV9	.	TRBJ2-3	TGTGCCAGCAGCCCCTACGGGAGAGATACGCAGTATTTT	CASSPYGRDTQYF
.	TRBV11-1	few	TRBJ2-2	TGTGCCAGCAGCCCCCATGAGGACAAGACGAACACCGGGGAGCTGTTTTTT	CASSPHEDKTNTGELFF
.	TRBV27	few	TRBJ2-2	TGTGCCAGCAGTTTCTTTCCTAGCCTCACCGGGGAGCTGTTTTTT	CASSFFPSLTGELFF